This passage covers 26 T cell receptor beta chains from one sample sequenced in a study of blood T cell repertoires in COVID-19 (dated by TCRdb to the early 2020s). Libraries were built with the immunoSEQ multiplex PCR assay. TCRdb took over this immuneACCESS table, retaining in-frame rearrangements with V and J assigned. Such tables are incomplete; in checked studies, under half of the missing clones stem from an unresolved V gene, and the remainder is unexplained. The sample yields about 350,000 clones; less than 90% were counted once. The top ten clones comprise 0.9% to 1.2% of the sample. Sequencing was performed on PBMCs or T cells enriched from blood (not recorded which). These receptors were obtained from a woman aged 25-40 years who had recovered from COVID-19.

The CDR3 region is CAITVPGQSYGYTF. CDR3 nucleotide sequence: TGTGCCATCACGGTACCGGGACAGAGTTATGGCTACACCTTC. This rearrangement joins TRBV10-3 to TRBJ1-2; 7 bases fit TRBD1. CDR1 ENHRY and CDR2 SYGVKD come from the germline V gene. V was clipped by 7 bases and J by 5 bases; unmatched bases: 10. The CDR3 totals 14 residues.

The V call is TRBV9, the J call TRBJ2-3; D might be TRBD2 (6 bases). The V and J ends lost 2 bases and 2 bases respectively, with 12 bases between them. Germline CDR1 is SGDLS and CDR2 is YYNGEE. This CDR3 is built from 15 residues. The CDR3 region is CASSVTGTPTDTQYF. CDR3 DNA sequence: TGTGCCAGCAGCGTCACCGGGACTCCCACAGATACGCAGTATTTT.

The rearrangement links TRBV6-5 to TRBJ2-5; no definite D call. CDR3 size: 12 residues. V was pared by 6 bases and J by 5 bases, with 10 bases between. In germline, CDR1 is MNHEY, CDR2 SVGAGI. The CDR3 nucleotides are TGTGCCAGCAGGCTACTTTGGGAGACCCAGTACTTC. Its protein product is CASRLLWETQYF.

This sequence joins TRBV5-8 and TRBJ1-4, with 7 bases matching TRBD1. The CDR3 contains 15 residues. Germline CDR1 SGHTS, CDR2 YDEGEE. J lost 4 bases, V lost 4 bases, and 7 bases had no gene match. The DNA of the CDR3 is TGTGCCAGCAGCCGAGGGACAGCGGATAATGAAAAACTGTTTTTT. Protein: CASSRGTADNEKLFF.

The rearrangement uses TRBV7-2 and TRBJ2-7, with D possibly being TRBD1 (7 bases). Deletions cut 1 base from V and 3 bases from J, with 22 bases between. CDR3 size: 18 residues. CDR1 SGHTA and CDR2 FQGNSA come from the germline V gene. DNA of the CDR3: TGTGCCAGCAGCTTAGAGGGGAATCGGGGGACAGCGAACTACGAGCAGTACTTC. Translated: CASSLEGNRGTANYEQYF.

The chain is built from TRBV2 and TRBJ1-2, with D perhaps matching TRBD1 (5 bases). V dropped 2 bases and J dropped 4 bases, with 17 bases sitting between them. Germline V gene data show CDR1 as SNHLY and CDR2 as FYNNEI. This CDR3 is 16 amino acids long. CDR3 sequence reads: CASSESLRGQPYGYTF. The DNA of the CDR3 is TGTGCCAGCAGTGAATCTTTAAGGGGCCAACCCTATGGCTACACCTTC.

V and J are TRBV6-5 and TRBJ2-7; D unresolved. Germline CDR1 reads MNHEY; CDR2 reads SVGAGI. The V and J ends lost 5 bases and 2 bases respectively, with 10 bases between them. The CDR3 sequence is 13 residues long. CDR3 residues: CASSLAVAYEQYF. CDR3 bases: TGTGCCAGCAGTCTTGCAGTTGCCTACGAGCAGTACTTC.

The rearrangement uses TRBV3-1 (or the pseudogene TRBV3-2) and TRBJ1-4, with D tentatively TRBD1 (6 bases). Germline CDR1 and CDR2: LGHDT and YNNKEL (reference sequence). Between the trimmed V and J ends, which lost 6 bases and 7 bases, there was a span of 18 bases. The CDR3 covers 15 residues. The CDR3 DNA is TGTGCCAGCAGACTACTCCGGGACAAGGTTGAAAAACTGTTTTTT. Its protein is CASRLLRDKVEKLFF.

This rearrangement joins TRBV19 to TRBJ2-1; the match to TRBD1 covers 9 bases. In germline, CDR1 is LNHDA, CDR2 SQIVND (reference sequence). The trim removed 6 bases at V and 3 bases at J, leaving 3 bases unmatched. The CDR3 runs to 14 residues. CDR3 in DNA: TGTGCCAGTAGCTACAGGGGGCTCTACAATGAGCAGTTCTTC. The encoded protein is CASSYRGLYNEQFF.

In its sample, this clone was seen once. At one of its ends the junction is not consistent with the germline gene, which may arise from a read error. The rearrangement uses TRBV7-9 and TRBJ2-2; D might be TRBD1 (6 bases). This CDR3 contains 14 residues. CDR1 is SEHNR, CDR2 FQNEAQ, per germline (reference sequence). For the CDR3, the DNA is TGTGCCAGCAGCACTACAGGGAACCCCGGGGAGCTGTTTTTT. It yields the protein CASSTTGNPGELFF. The full variable domain, its missing parts supplied by reference TRBV7-9 and TRBJ2-2, is DTGVSQNPRHKITKRGQNVTFRCDPISEHNRLYWYRQTLGQGPEFLTYFQNEAQLEKSRLLSDRFSAERPKGSFSTLEIQRTEQGDSAMYLCASSTTGNPGELFFGEGSRLTVL.

The rearrangement links TRBV5-6 to TRBJ2-3; the match to TRBD1 covers 7 bases. The CDR3 covers 15 residues. Germline V gives CDR1 SGHDT, CDR2 YYEEEE. Trimming at V came to 4 bases and at J to 4 bases, leaving 9 bases not matched to a gene. The CDR3 DNA reads as TGTGCCAGCAGCCTGAGACAGGGCAGGGCAGATACGCAGTATTTT. Translation gives CASSLRQGRADTQYF.

This clone has just a few counts. The gene calls are TRBV27 and TRBJ1-6; 9 nucleotides align to TRBD1. Germline V lookup: CDR1 MNHEY, CDR2 SMNVEV (reference sequence). The CDR3 has 12 amino acids. Germline trimming cut 6 bases from V and 10 bases from J; bases unmatched to any gene: 1. For the CDR3, the DNA is TGTGCCAGCAGGGACAGGGGCTCACCCCTCCACTTT. Protein product: CASRDRGSPLHF.

This clone appeared a single time. The rearrangement links TRBV7-6 to TRBJ2-7; TRBD1 matches at 9 bases. V dropped 4 bases and J dropped 2; count of bases not matched to a gene: 3. The CDR3 extends over 14 amino acids. Germline CDR1 and CDR2: SGHVS and FNYEAQ. CDR3 loop: CASSSRQGAYEQYF. CDR3 in DNA: TGTGCCAGCAGCTCGCGACAGGGGGCCTACGAGCAGTACTTC.

This chain joins TRBV5-4 and TRBJ2-7, with 7 bases identical to TRBD1. The CDR3 totals 13 residues. The ends lost 3 bases at V and 4 bases at J; junction bases unmatched: 4. CDR1 is SGHNT, CDR2 YYREEE, per germline (reference sequence). CDR3 loop: CASSWDSKYEQYF. The DNA for the CDR3 is TGTGCCAGCAGCTGGGACAGTAAATACGAGCAGTACTTC.

The chain has TRBV7-6 and TRBJ2-6; the match to TRBD1 covers 8 bases. V shed 3 bases, J shed 2 bases, and the junction held 9 bases outside the gene matches. The CDR3 is 18 residues long. Germline values: CDR1 SGHVS, CDR2 FNYEAQ. CDR3 amino acids: CASSFGLGQGPGANVLTF. The CDR3 DNA follows: TGTGCCAGCAGCTTTGGACTCGGACAGGGCCCTGGGGCCAACGTCCTGACTTTC.

This chain joins TRBV29-1 and TRBJ1-3; D might be TRBD1 (6 bases). Deletions cut 1 base from V and 3 bases from J, with 13 bases between. CDR1 is SQVTM and CDR2 is ANQGSEA in the germline V gene. The CDR3 consists of 15 residues. This chain's CDR3 is CSVEGGRGDGNTIYF. The CDR3 DNA follows: TGCAGCGTTGAAGGGGGCAGGGGAGATGGAAACACCATATATTTT.

This clone appeared a few times. The chain joins TRBV19 to TRBJ1-6; the D is unclear. V lost 10 bases to trimming and J lost 2 bases, with 9 bases between them. The CDR3 runs 13 residues. Germline values: CDR1 LNHDA, CDR2 SQIVND (reference sequence). DNA for the CDR3: TGTGCCACCCAGAGGACCTATAATTCACCCCTCCACTTT. It is translated as CATQRTYNSPLHF.

The V and J genes are TRBV18 and TRBJ1-6; D gene uncertain. CDR1 is KGHSH, CDR2 LQKENI, per germline. The V end was cut by 6 bases, the J end by 9 bases, with 21 bases between. CDR3 size: 16 residues. The CDR3 region is CASSQPAGIEASPLHF. CDR3 bases: TGTGCCAGCTCGCAACCCGCCGGCATCGAGGCTTCACCCCTCCACTTT.

The chain combines TRBV5-6 with TRBJ1-1; 7 bases are shared with TRBD1. Germline V gives CDR1 SGHDT, CDR2 YYEEEE. CDR3 length equals 14 residues. After removal of 4 bases from V and 8 bases from J, the junction contained 11 bases not matched to a gene. The CDR3 sequence: CASSVRVQGGEAFF. The CDR3 DNA follows: TGTGCCAGCAGCGTCCGGGTCCAGGGGGGCGAAGCTTTCTTT.

This rearrangement joins TRBV2 to TRBJ2-2; 12 bases map to TRBD2. The CDR3 runs 16 residues. Trimming cost V 9 bases and J 0 bases; bases outside gene matches: 5. In germline, CDR1 is SNHLY, CDR2 FYNNEI. CDR3 DNA: TGTGCCAGTCATCGACTAGCGGGGGCGAACACCGGGGAGCTGTTTTTT. Translating it yields CASHRLAGANTGELFF.

The rearrangement links TRBV7-2 to TRBJ1-5; D possibly corresponds to TRBD1 (5 bases). Trimming removed 1 base from V and 7 bases from J, with 11 bases in between. CDR1 and CDR2 (germline): SGHTA, FQGNSA. This CDR3 spans 14 amino acids. The CDR3 spells CASSLGPGEQPQHF. The CDR3 nucleotides are TGTGCCAGCAGCTTAGGTCCGGGGGAACAGCCCCAGCATTTT.

The rearrangement joins TRBV28 to TRBJ2-7; D ambiguous. V was clipped by 4 bases and J by 0 bases, with 4 bases between them. Per germline, CDR1 MDHEN and CDR2 SYDVKM. The CDR3 sequence is 12 residues long. CDR3 in DNA: TGTGCCAGCAGTTCGAGCTCCTACGAGCAGTACTTC. Its translation is CASSSSSYEQYF.

The chain recombines TRBV6-4 with TRBJ2-5, with D maybe TRBD2 (5 bases). Trimming shortened V by 0 bases and J by 5 bases, and 13 bases separated the two germline ends. The germline CDR1 and CDR2 sequences are MRHNA and SNTAGT. The CDR3 has 15 amino acids. The DNA for the CDR3 is TGTGCCAGCAGTGACTCGACGGGGTTGTCGGAGACCCAGTACTTC. Translating gives CASSDSTGLSETQYF.

The chain employs TRBV2 and TRBJ2-3; D may be TRBD1 (6 bases). Germline values: CDR1 SNHLY, CDR2 FYNNEI. With 4 bases removed from V and 6 bases from J, the gap between germline ends came to 20 bases. This CDR3 region has 16 residues. CDR3 in amino acids: CASSGLNWGRGDTQYF. The CDR3 coding sequence is TGTGCCAGCAGTGGACTTAACTGGGGGCGCGGCGATACGCAGTATTTT.

Of note for this clone: Germline is not matched at one junction end, which may reflect a read error. The V gene is TRBV2, the J gene TRBJ2-7; a weak D match, TRBD1 (5 bases). There are 11 residues in the CDR3. The germline gives CDR1 SNHLY, CDR2 FYNNEI. CDR3 sequence (DNA): TGTGCCAGCAGTGAAGCGCTTAGGGGCCGCTTC. It specifies CASSEALRGRF.

The rearrangement joins TRBV7-8 to TRBJ2-2; D is possibly TRBD1 (6 bases). V was clipped by 7 bases and J by 0 bases, with 12 bases between them. There are 15 residues in the CDR3. Germline CDR1 is SGHVS and CDR2 is FQNEAQ. The CDR3 protein is CASTKDRSNTGELFF. The CDR3 DNA follows: TGTGCCAGCACCAAAGACAGGTCGAACACCGGGGAGCTGTTTTTT.